The entry that follows covers one TCR beta chain sequence. The sample belongs to a study of blood T cell repertoires in COVID-19. The V and J ends lost 7 bases and 3 bases respectively, with 12 bases between them. The germline gives CDR1 LNHDA, CDR2 SQIVND (reference sequence). CDR3 size: 14 residues. Original processing methods: Cell counts per sample came from amplifying reference gene primers. Produced via immunoSEQ multiplex PCR; TCRdb's table is partial and in-frame only. The DNA was the basis for D and trimming; V, J and clone size are from that table. The table records approximately 250,000 clones, 86% of them present only once.

This chain joins TRBV19 and TRBJ2-2; perhaps TRBD1 as D (6 bases). Sequenced sample: peripheral blood. This sequence originates from a man aged 25 to 40 who had recovered from COVID-19. CDR3 nucleotides: TGTGCCAGTACCCCCGGGACATACACCGGGGAGCTGTTTTTT. Translating gives CASTPGTYTGELFF.